The rows below give T cell receptor beta chains drawn from one sample of a study of beta chain features in type 1 diabetes. Here immunoSEQ multiplex PCR was the method, and the copy in TCRdb shows in-frame clones only, minus some. This table has fewer than 450,000 clones, around an eighth appearing once. Sequencing was done on a sample of naive CD4+ T cells from blood. These receptors were obtained from a woman in her late teens or twenties with type 1 diabetes. Both conserved end residues are part of each CDR3. A D gene is named only where the DNA matches it firmly. Part of the rows lack a size; the others show once, few, many or a class for expanded clones.

d_gene: TRBD1; abundance: few; v_gene: TRBV28; len: 19; j_gene: TRBJ2-1; CDR3nt: TGTGCCAGCAGCTACGAACTGAGGACAGGGCCCCTCTCCTACAATGAGCAGTTCTTC; CDR3aa: CASSYELRTGPLSYNEQFF
d_gene: TRBD1; abundance: few; v_gene: TRBV5-1; len: 15; j_gene: TRBJ2-7; CDR3nt: TGCGCCAGCAGCTACGGACAGGCGGATTCCTACGAGCAGTACTTC; CDR3aa: CASSYGQADSYEQYF
d_gene: TRBD2; abundance: few; v_gene: TRBV19; len: 14; j_gene: TRBJ2-1; CDR3nt: TGTGCCAGTAGTTTCCGGGACTACCCGGTGGGGCAGTTCTTC; CDR3aa: CASSFRDYPVGQFF
d_gene: NA; abundance: few; v_gene: TRBV21-1; len: 15; j_gene: TRBJ2-5; CDR3nt: TGTGCCAGCAGCAAAGTGAGTTCCCCCGGAGAGACCCAGTACTTC; CDR3aa: CASSKVSSPGETQYF
d_gene: NA; abundance: NA; v_gene: TRBV10-3; len: 14; j_gene: TRBJ2-7; CDR3nt: TGTGCCATCAGTGAGTCGACTAGTTATTACGAGCAGTACTTC; CDR3aa: CAISESTSYYEQYF
d_gene: NA; abundance: few; v_gene: TRBV2; len: 15; j_gene: TRBJ2-3; CDR3nt: TGTGCCAGCAGACCCAGCGGAACTAGCACAGATACGCAGTATTTT; CDR3aa: CASRPSGTSTDTQYF
d_gene: TRBD2; abundance: NA; v_gene: TRBV15; len: 16; j_gene: TRBJ2-1; CDR3nt: TGTGCCACCAGCAGAGTTGGACTAGCGGGAGTGGATGAGCAGTTCTTC; CDR3aa: CATSRVGLAGVDEQFF
d_gene: TRBD1; abundance: NA; v_gene: TRBV28; len: 16; j_gene: TRBJ2-1; CDR3nt: TGTGCCAGCAGTTCGACCGGACAGGGTGCGGGCAATGAGCAGTTCTTC; CDR3aa: CASSSTGQGAGNEQFF
d_gene: NA; abundance: few; v_gene: TRBV7-2; len: 13; j_gene: TRBJ1-5; CDR3nt: TGTGCCAGCAGCTTAGCCAGGAATCAGCCCCAGCATTTT; CDR3aa: CASSLARNQPQHF
d_gene: NA; abundance: few; v_gene: TRBV5-1; len: 13; j_gene: TRBJ2-7; CDR3nt: TGCGCCAGCAGCCTGGGACGGGTCTACGAGCAGTACTTC; CDR3aa: CASSLGRVYEQYF
d_gene: NA; abundance: few; v_gene: TRBV29-1; len: 17; j_gene: TRBJ1-4; CDR3nt: TGCAGCGCCCGTACACCTACCTGGGCACCCTTCAGTGAAAAACTGTTTTTT; CDR3aa: CSARTPTWAPFSEKLFF
d_gene: TRBD1; abundance: few; v_gene: TRBV30; len: 13; j_gene: TRBJ2-5; CDR3nt: TGTGCCTGGGGGAGGACAGGGAAAGAGACCCAGTACTTC; CDR3aa: CAWGRTGKETQYF
d_gene: TRBD2; abundance: NA; v_gene: TRBV5-1; len: 18; j_gene: TRBJ2-1; CDR3nt: TGCGCCAGCAGCTTAAAAAACCTGGGACTAGCGGGAGATGTTGAGCAGTTCTTC; CDR3aa: CASSLKNLGLAGDVEQFF
d_gene: NA; abundance: few; v_gene: TRBV4-2; len: 16; j_gene: TRBJ2-1; CDR3nt: TGTGCCAGCAGCCAACCACCGGGACTTGCGGAAAATGAGCAGTTCTTC; CDR3aa: CASSQPPGLAENEQFF
d_gene: TRBD2; abundance: NA; v_gene: TRBV30; len: 13; j_gene: TRBJ2-5; CDR3nt: TGTGCCTGGAGTGTACTAGCGGGAGAGACCCAGTACTTC; CDR3aa: CAWSVLAGETQYF
d_gene: NA; abundance: NA; v_gene: TRBV15; len: 13; j_gene: TRBJ2-7; CDR3nt: TGTGCCACCAGCTTCAGGGTTTCGTCCGAGCAGTACTTC; CDR3aa: CATSFRVSSEQYF
d_gene: NA; abundance: NA; v_gene: TRBV5-1; len: 15; j_gene: TRBJ1-1; CDR3nt: TGCGCCAGCAGCCAACACCTTTGGGGGGACACTGAAGCTTTCTTT; CDR3aa: CASSQHLWGDTEAFF
d_gene: NA; abundance: NA; v_gene: TRBV6-5; len: 13; j_gene: TRBJ1-1; CDR3nt: TGTGCCAGCAGGGAGACTGTGAACACTGAAGCTTTCTTT; CDR3aa: CASRETVNTEAFF
d_gene: TRBD1; abundance: NA; v_gene: TRBV5-4; len: 15; j_gene: TRBJ1-2; CDR3nt: TGTGCCAGCAGCTTGGCCGGGACAGGGGACTATGGCTACACCTTC; CDR3aa: CASSLAGTGDYGYTF
d_gene: NA; abundance: few; v_gene: TRBV30; len: 16; j_gene: TRBJ2-5; CDR3nt: TGTGCCTGGAGTGTAGTCAGGGGGGCCCCACGGGAGACCCAGTACTTC; CDR3aa: CAWSVVRGAPRETQYF
d_gene: NA; abundance: few; v_gene: TRBV5-4; len: 14; j_gene: TRBJ2-1; CDR3nt: TGTGCCAGCAGAGGTTGGGGCACCACCAATGAGCAGTTCTTC; CDR3aa: CASRGWGTTNEQFF
d_gene: NA; abundance: NA; v_gene: TRBV29-1; len: 15; j_gene: TRBJ2-3; CDR3nt: TGCAGCGTAGAGTGGGGGCTTGGCGGCACAGATACGCAGTATTTT; CDR3aa: CSVEWGLGGTDTQYF
d_gene: NA; abundance: NA; v_gene: TRBV28; len: 16; j_gene: TRBJ2-1; CDR3nt: TGTGCCAGCAGTTTAGGTCGACTAGGGGGGGACAATGAGCAGTTCTTC; CDR3aa: CASSLGRLGGDNEQFF
d_gene: NA; abundance: NA; v_gene: TRBV27; len: 15; j_gene: TRBJ1-1; CDR3nt: TGTGCCAGCAGTTTAGGCAATTATATGAACACTGAAGCTTTCTTT; CDR3aa: CASSLGNYMNTEAFF
d_gene: NA; abundance: NA; v_gene: TRBV9; len: 20; j_gene: TRBJ2-1; CDR3nt: TGTGCCAGCAGCGTAGCTGCGGGGGCCGTGGGGGCTCACCTTTACAATGAGCAGTTCTTC; CDR3aa: CASSVAAGAVGAHLYNEQFF
d_gene: NA; abundance: once; v_gene: TRBV6-6; len: 13; j_gene: TRBJ1-5; CDR3nt: TGTGCCAGCACTATACAGGGTAGTCAGCCCCAGCATTTT; CDR3aa: CASTIQGSQPQHF
d_gene: TRBD2; abundance: NA; v_gene: TRBV5-4; len: 16; j_gene: TRBJ2-1; CDR3nt: TGTGCCAGCAGCTCCATAAGACTAGCGGGAGAAAATGAGCAGTTCTTC; CDR3aa: CASSSIRLAGENEQFF
d_gene: TRBD2; abundance: few; v_gene: TRBV28; len: 12; j_gene: TRBJ2-7; CDR3nt: TGTGCCAGCAGTTTGGGGGGGTGGGAGCAGTACTTC; CDR3aa: CASSLGGWEQYF
d_gene: NA; abundance: NA; v_gene: TRBV5-1; len: 20; j_gene: TRBJ1-5; CDR3nt: TGCGCCAGCAGCTTGTTGAGCTCCGATTCGGGGGAAAAGTCTAATCAGCCCCAGCATTTT; CDR3aa: CASSLLSSDSGEKSNQPQHF
d_gene: NA; abundance: NA; v_gene: TRBV11-2; len: 14; j_gene: TRBJ1-2; CDR3nt: TGTGCCAGCAGCCGAGGGATAGCGGCCCAGCGCTACACCTTC; CDR3aa: CASSRGIAAQRYTF
d_gene: TRBD1; abundance: few; v_gene: TRBV9; len: 13; j_gene: TRBJ1-4; CDR3nt: TGTGCCAGCAGCGCAGGGGGAAATGAAAAACTGTTTTTT; CDR3aa: CASSAGGNEKLFF
d_gene: TRBD1; abundance: few; v_gene: TRBV18; len: 15; j_gene: TRBJ1-2; CDR3nt: TGTGCCAGCTCAATGGACAGGTATCAAGGTATCGGCTACACCTTC; CDR3aa: CASSMDRYQGIGYTF
d_gene: TRBD1; abundance: NA; v_gene: TRBV30; len: 12; j_gene: TRBJ1-2; CDR3nt: TGTGCCTGGCAAGGGGGGACAGCCAGGCGCACCTTC; CDR3aa: CAWQGGTARRTF
d_gene: NA; abundance: NA; v_gene: TRBV6-5; len: 13; j_gene: TRBJ1-1; CDR3nt: TGTGCCAGTCGCGGGACGGCGAACACTGAAGCTTTCTTT; CDR3aa: CASRGTANTEAFF
d_gene: TRBD2; abundance: NA; v_gene: TRBV29-1; len: 17; j_gene: TRBJ2-2; CDR3nt: TGCAGCGTTCTTGGGACTAGCGGGATCCCTGACATCGGGGAGCTGTTTTTT; CDR3aa: CSVLGTSGIPDIGELFF
d_gene: TRBD2; abundance: NA; v_gene: TRBV5-1; len: 12; j_gene: TRBJ2-1; CDR3nt: TGCGCCAGCAGCCGGACTAGGTTGGACCAGTTCTTC; CDR3aa: CASSRTRLDQFF
d_gene: TRBD1; abundance: few; v_gene: TRBV18; len: 14; j_gene: TRBJ1-1; CDR3nt: TGTGCCAGCTCACCACGGCAGGGGGACACTGAAGCTTTCTTT; CDR3aa: CASSPRQGDTEAFF
d_gene: TRBD2; abundance: few; v_gene: TRBV5-1; len: 15; j_gene: TRBJ2-3; CDR3nt: TGCGCCAGCAGCTTGTTGGGGGAGGGCCGAGATACGCAGTATTTT; CDR3aa: CASSLLGEGRDTQYF
d_gene: NA; abundance: few; v_gene: TRBV5-4; len: 15; j_gene: TRBJ2-6; CDR3nt: TGTGCCAGCAGACGGCAGGTCTTTGGGGCCAACGTCCTGACTTTC; CDR3aa: CASRRQVFGANVLTF
d_gene: NA; abundance: few; v_gene: TRBV16; len: 14; j_gene: TRBJ1-5; CDR3nt: TGTGCCAGCAGCCGTCCCTCTAGCAATCAGCCCCAGCATTTT; CDR3aa: CASSRPSSNQPQHF
d_gene: NA; abundance: few; v_gene: TRBV18; len: 13; j_gene: TRBJ1-1; CDR3nt: TGTGCCAGCTCACCAGTCAGAACCACTGAAGCTTTCTTT; CDR3aa: CASSPVRTTEAFF